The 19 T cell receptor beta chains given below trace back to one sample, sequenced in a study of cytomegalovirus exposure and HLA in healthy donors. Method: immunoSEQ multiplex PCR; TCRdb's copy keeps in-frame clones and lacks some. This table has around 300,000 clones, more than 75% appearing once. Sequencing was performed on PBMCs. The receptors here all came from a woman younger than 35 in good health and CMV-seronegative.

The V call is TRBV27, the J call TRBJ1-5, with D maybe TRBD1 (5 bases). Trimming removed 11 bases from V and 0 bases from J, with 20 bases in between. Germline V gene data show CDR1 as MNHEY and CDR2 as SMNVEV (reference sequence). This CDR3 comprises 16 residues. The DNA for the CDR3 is TGTGCCTCCTTTAAGGTCGGGACTCATAGCAATCAGCCCCAGCATTTT. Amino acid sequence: CASFKVGTHSNQPQHF.

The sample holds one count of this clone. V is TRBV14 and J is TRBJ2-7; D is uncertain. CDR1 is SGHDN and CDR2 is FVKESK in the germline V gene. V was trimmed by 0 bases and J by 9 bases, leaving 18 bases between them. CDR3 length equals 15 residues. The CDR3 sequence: CASSQDRRIPDTQYF. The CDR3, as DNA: TGTGCCAGCAGCCAAGATCGCCGAATTCCCGACACGCAGTACTTC.

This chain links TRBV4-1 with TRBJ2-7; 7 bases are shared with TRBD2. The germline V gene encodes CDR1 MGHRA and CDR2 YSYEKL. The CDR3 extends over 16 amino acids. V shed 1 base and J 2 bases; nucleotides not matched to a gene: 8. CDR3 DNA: TGCGCCAGCAGCCAAGGGTCGGGGGGTCTCCCCTACGAGCAGTACTTC. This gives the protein CASSQGSGGLPYEQYF.

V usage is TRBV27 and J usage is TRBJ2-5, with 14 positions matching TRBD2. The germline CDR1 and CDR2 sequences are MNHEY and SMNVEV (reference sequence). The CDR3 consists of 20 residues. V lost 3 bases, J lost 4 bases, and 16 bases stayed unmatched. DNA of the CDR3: TGTGCCAGCAGTTTTTTGACTAGCGGGAGGGCCCTCGGTAGTCTAGAGACCCAGTACTTC. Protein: CASSFLTSGRALGSLETQYF.

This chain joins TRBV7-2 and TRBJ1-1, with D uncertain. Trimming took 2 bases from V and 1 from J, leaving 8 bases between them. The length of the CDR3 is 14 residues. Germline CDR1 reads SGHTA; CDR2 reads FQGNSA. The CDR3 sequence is CASSLPWRNTEAFF. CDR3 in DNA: TGTGCCAGCAGCTTACCCTGGAGGAACACTGAAGCTTTCTTT.

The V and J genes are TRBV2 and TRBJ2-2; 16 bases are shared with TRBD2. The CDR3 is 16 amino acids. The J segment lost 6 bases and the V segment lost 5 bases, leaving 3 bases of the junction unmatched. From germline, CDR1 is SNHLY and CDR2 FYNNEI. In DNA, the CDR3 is TGTGCCAGCAGTCCGGGACTAGCGGGAGGGCCCGGGGAGCTGTTTTTT. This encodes CASSPGLAGGPGELFF.

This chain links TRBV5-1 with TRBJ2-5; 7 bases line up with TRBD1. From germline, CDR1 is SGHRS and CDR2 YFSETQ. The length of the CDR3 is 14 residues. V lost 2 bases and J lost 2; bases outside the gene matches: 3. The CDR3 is CASSLGTAQETQYF. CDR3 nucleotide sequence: TGCGCCAGCAGCTTAGGGACAGCACAAGAGACCCAGTACTTC.

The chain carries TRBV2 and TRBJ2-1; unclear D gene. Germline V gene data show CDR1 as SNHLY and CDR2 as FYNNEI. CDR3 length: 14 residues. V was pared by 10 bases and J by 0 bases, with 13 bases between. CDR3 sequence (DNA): TGTGCCACCTCCTCGGAGCCCTCCTACAATGAGCAGTTCTTC. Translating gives CATSSEPSYNEQFF.

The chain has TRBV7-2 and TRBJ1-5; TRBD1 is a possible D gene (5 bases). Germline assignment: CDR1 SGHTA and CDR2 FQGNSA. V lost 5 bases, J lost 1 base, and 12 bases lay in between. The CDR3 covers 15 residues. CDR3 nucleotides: TGTGCCAGCAGCCCGGGCAGGGCGAGCAATCAGCCCCAGCATTTT. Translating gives CASSPGRASNQPQHF.

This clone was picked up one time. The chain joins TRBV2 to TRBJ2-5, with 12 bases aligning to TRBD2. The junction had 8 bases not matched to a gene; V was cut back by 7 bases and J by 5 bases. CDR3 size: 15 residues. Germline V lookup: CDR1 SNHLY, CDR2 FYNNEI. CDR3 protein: CASTKEGLAGETQYF. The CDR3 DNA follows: TGTGCCAGCACGAAAGAGGGACTAGCGGGCGAGACCCAGTACTTC.

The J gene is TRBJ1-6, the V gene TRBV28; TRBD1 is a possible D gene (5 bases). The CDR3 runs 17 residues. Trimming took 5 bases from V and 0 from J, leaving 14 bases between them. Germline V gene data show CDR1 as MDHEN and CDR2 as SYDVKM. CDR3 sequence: CASSDSELSSYNSPLHF. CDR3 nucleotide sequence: TGTGCCAGCAGTGACAGCGAATTGAGCTCCTATAATTCACCCCTCCACTTT.

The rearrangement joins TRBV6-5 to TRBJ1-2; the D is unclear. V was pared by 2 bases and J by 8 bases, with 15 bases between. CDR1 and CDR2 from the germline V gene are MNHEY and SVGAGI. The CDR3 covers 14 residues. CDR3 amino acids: CASSYPGLSDGYTF. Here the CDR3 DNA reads TGTGCCAGCAGTTACCCCGGACTATCCGACGGCTACACCTTC.

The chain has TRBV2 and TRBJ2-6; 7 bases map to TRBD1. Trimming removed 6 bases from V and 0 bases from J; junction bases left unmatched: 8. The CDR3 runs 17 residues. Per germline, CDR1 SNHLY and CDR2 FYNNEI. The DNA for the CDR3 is TGTGCCAGCAGCCTCCGGGACAGCCGCTCTGGGGCCAACGTCCTGACTTTC. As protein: CASSLRDSRSGANVLTF.

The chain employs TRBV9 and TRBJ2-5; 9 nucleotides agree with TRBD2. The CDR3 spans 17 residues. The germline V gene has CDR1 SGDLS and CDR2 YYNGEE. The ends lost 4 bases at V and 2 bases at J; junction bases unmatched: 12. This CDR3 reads CASSTGGRAGGQETQYF. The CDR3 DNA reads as TGTGCCAGCAGCACCGGAGGGAGGGCGGGAGGGCAAGAGACCCAGTACTTC.

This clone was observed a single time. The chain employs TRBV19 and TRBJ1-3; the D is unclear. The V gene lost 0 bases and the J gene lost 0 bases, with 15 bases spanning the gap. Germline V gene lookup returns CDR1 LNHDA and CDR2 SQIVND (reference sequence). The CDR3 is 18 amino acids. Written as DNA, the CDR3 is TGTGCCAGTAGTATAGAGGGGAGAGCGACTGTCTCTGGAAACACCATATATTTT. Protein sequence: CASSIEGRATVSGNTIYF.

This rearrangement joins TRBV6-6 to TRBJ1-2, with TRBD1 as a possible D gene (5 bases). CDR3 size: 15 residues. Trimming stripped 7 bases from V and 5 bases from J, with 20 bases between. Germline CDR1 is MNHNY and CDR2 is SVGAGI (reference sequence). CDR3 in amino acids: CASTPERDGRYGYTF. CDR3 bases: TGTGCCAGCACCCCCGAGCGGGACGGCCGGTATGGCTACACCTTC.

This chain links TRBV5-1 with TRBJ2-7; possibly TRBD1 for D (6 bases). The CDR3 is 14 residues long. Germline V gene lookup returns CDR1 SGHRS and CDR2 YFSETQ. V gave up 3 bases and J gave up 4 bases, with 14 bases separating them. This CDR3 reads CASSSNNGQYEQYF. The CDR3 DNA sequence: TGCGCCAGCAGCTCGAATAACGGACAGTACGAGCAGTACTTC.

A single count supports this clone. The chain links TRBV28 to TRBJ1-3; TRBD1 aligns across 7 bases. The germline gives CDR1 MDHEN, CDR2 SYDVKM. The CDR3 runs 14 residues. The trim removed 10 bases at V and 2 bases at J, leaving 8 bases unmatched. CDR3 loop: CATFPGTAGNTIYF. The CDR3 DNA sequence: TGTGCCACTTTCCCCGGGACAGCTGGAAACACCATATATTTT.

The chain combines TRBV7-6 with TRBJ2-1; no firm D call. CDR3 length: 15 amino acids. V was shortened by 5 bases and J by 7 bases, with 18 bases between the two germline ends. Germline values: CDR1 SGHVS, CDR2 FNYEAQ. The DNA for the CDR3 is TGTGCCAGCAGCCCGGCCCTTCGAAGCGAGAATGAGCAGTTCTTC. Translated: CASSPALRSENEQFF.